This T cell receptor (beta chain) is drawn from a study of blood T cell repertoires in COVID-19. About the research overall: Specimens from acute and convalescent COVID-19 originated in the United States, Italy and Spain.

CDR1 is SGHDN and CDR2 is FVKESK in the germline V gene. Trimming removed 1 base from V and 3 bases from J, with 13 bases in between. The length of the CDR3 is 16 residues. Methods used by the authors: Nucleated cell counts were estimated from reference gene primer amplification. The data were produced by immunoSEQ multiplex PCR, yet TCRdb's version contains in-frame clones alone and is incomplete. The V and J calls and clone size were taken over from that table, and D and trimming were inferred from the DNA. The sample records approximately 130,000 clones, 75% to 85% being singletons. This clonotype was obtained from a man of 80 years or more with acute or convalescent COVID-19. The rearrangement links TRBV14 to TRBJ1-3; D may be TRBD1 (6 bases). The sample comprised peripheral blood. CDR3: CASSQVMGAVGNTIYF. CDR3 DNA sequence: TGTGCCAGCAGCCAAGTGATGGGGGCGGTTGGAAACACCATATATTTT.